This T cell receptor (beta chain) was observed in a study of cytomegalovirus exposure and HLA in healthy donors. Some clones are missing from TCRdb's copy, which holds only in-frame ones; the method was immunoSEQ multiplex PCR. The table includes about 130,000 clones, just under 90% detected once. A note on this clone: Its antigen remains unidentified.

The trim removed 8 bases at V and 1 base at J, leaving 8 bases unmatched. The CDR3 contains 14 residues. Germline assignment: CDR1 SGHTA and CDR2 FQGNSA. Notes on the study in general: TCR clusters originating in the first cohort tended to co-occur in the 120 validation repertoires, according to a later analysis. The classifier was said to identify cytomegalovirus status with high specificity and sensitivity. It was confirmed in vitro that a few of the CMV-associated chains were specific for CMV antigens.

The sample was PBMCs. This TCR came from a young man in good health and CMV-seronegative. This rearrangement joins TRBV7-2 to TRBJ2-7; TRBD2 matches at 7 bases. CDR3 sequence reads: CASQLAEGSYEQYF. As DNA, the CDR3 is TGTGCCAGCCAGCTAGCGGAGGGGTCCTACGAGCAGTACTTC.